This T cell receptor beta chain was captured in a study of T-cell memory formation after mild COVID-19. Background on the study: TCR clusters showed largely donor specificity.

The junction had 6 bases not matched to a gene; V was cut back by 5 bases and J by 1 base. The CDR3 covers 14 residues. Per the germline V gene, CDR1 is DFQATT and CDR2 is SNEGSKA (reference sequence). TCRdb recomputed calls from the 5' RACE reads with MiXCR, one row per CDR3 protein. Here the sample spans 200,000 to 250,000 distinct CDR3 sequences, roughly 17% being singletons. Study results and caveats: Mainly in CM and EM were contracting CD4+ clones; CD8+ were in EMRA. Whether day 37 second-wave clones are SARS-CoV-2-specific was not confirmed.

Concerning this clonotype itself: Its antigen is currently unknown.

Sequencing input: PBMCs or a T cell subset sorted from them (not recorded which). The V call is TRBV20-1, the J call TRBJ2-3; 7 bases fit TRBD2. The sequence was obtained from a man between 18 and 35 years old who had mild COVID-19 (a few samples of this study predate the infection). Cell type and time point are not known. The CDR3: CSAALLAGTDTQYF. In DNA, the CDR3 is TGCAGTGCTGCCCTTCTAGCGGGCACAGATACGCAGTATTTT.